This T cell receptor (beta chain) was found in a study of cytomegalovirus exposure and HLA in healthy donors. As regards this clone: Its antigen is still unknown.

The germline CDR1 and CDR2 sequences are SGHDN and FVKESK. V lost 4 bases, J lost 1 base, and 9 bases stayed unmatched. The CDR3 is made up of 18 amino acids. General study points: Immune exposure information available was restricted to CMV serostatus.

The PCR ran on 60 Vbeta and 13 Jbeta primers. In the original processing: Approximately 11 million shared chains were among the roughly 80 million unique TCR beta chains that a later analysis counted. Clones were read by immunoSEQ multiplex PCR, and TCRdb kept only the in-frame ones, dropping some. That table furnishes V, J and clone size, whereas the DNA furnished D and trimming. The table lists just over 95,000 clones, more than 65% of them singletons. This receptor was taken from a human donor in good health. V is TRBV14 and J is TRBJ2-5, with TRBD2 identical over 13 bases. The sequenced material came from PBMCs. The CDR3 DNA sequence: TGTGCCAGCAGCCCGGGACTAGCGGGAAACAGAGGCCAAGAGACCCAGTACTTC. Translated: CASSPGLAGNRGQETQYF.